Listed below are T cell receptor beta chains from one sample, sequenced in a study of cytomegalovirus exposure and HLA in healthy donors. Sequenced by immunoSEQ multiplex PCR; TCRdb stores in-frame clones only, minus some. The sample has 90,000 to 120,000 clones; roughly 82% are singletons. Sequenced: PBMCs. The receptor set was obtained from a man aged 30 to 45 in good health and CMV-seropositive. Both conserved end residues are part of each CDR3. Fields, in order: V gene, D gene, J gene, clone size, CDR3 protein, CDR3 DNA. A D gene is named only where the DNA matches it firmly. Clone size is shown for a subset of rows, as once, few, many or a class of expanded clone.

TRBV7-2	.	TRBJ1-2	.	CASSLEKGVRYGYTF	TGTGCCAGCAGCTTAGAAAAGGGGGTTAGGTATGGCTACACCTTC
TRBV11-2	.	TRBJ1-2	.	CASSPQSIYGYTF	TGTGCCAGCAGCCCACAATCGATCTATGGCTACACCTTC
TRBV5-1	TRBD2	TRBJ2-7	few	CASSGGTSGYEQYF	TGCGCCAGCAGCGGGGGGACTAGCGGCTACGAGCAGTACTTC
TRBV9	.	TRBJ1-1	.	CASSPRPGSTEAFF	TGTGCCAGCAGCCCGCGCCCGGGGTCGACTGAAGCTTTCTTT
TRBV6-1	TRBD2	TRBJ2-1	.	CASSEYVSGGYNEQFF	TGTGCCAGCAGTGAATATGTTAGCGGGGGGTACAATGAGCAGTTCTTC
TRBV19	TRBD2	TRBJ2-2	.	CASSIGRLARGNTGELFF	TGTGCCAGTAGTATAGGGAGACTAGCGAGGGGGAACACCGGGGAGCTGTTTTTT
TRBV27	.	TRBJ2-2	.	CASSRTRQGNTGELFF	TGTGCCAGCAGTAGAACCAGGCAGGGGAACACCGGGGAGCTGTTTTTT
TRBV2	.	TRBJ2-7	.	CASSGRGYEQYF	TGTGCCAGCAGTGGAAGGGGTTACGAGCAGTACTTC
TRBV5-6	TRBD2	TRBJ2-5	.	CASSAGLATETQYF	TGTGCCAGCAGCGCGGGACTAGCGACCGAGACCCAGTACTTC
TRBV2	.	TRBJ2-7	few	CATLLSYEQYF	TGTGCCACGCTCCTCTCCTACGAGCAGTACTTC
TRBV10-3	TRBD1	TRBJ1-3	.	CAISEQAGGTGNTIYF	TGTGCCATCAGTGAGCAGGCAGGGGGGACTGGAAACACCATATATTTT
TRBV13	TRBD2	TRBJ2-1	.	CASSLITLAGGYNEQFF	TGTGCCAGCAGCCTAATAACCCTAGCGGGGGGCTACAATGAGCAGTTCTTC
TRBV27	.	TRBJ1-2	few	CASRDSPNYGYTF	TGTGCCAGTAGAGACAGTCCCAACTATGGCTACACCTTC
TRBV6-1	.	TRBJ2-4	.	CASSEVPQNSQYF	TGTGCCAGCAGTGAAGTACCCCAAAACAGTCAGTACTTC
TRBV14	TRBD1	TRBJ1-2	.	CASSPDRGTSFYGYTF	TGTGCCAGCAGCCCAGACAGGGGAACGTCGTTCTATGGCTACACCTTC
TRBV5-1	TRBD1	TRBJ2-5	.	CASSLGQGQETQYF	TGCGCCAGCAGCTTGGGACAGGGACAAGAGACCCAGTACTTC
TRBV6-4	TRBD1	TRBJ2-2	few	CASSGQGRELFF	TGTGCCAGCAGTGGACAGGGTAGAGAGCTGTTTTTT
TRBV4-1	.	TRBJ1-2	.	CASSQGITVYGYTF	TGCGCCAGCAGCCAAGGGATAACAGTCTATGGCTACACCTTC
TRBV10-3	TRBD1	TRBJ2-7	.	CAITDRADYEQYF	TGTGCCATCACTGACAGGGCAGACTACGAGCAGTACTTC
TRBV5-1	TRBD1	TRBJ1-1	.	CASSSRAGGAYTEAFF	TGCGCCAGCAGCTCGCGGGCAGGGGGCGCTTACACTGAAGCTTTCTTT
TRBV10-3	.	TRBJ2-7	.	CAISESAGARSYEQYF	TGTGCCATCAGTGAGTCGGCGGGGGCTCGCTCCTACGAGCAGTACTTC
TRBV5-1	TRBD1	TRBJ2-7	.	CASSLLGQGFSYEQYF	TGCGCCAGCAGCTTGCTAGGACAGGGCTTCTCCTACGAGCAGTACTTC
TRBV29-1	.	TRBJ1-2	.	CSVHNNYGYTF	TGCAGCGTTCACAACAACTATGGCTACACCTTC
TRBV6-5	TRBD1	TRBJ1-1	.	CASSFEGARTEAFF	TGTGCCAGCAGTTTTGAGGGGGCGCGTACTGAAGCTTTCTTT
TRBV6-4	.	TRBJ1-1	.	CASKENMNTEAFF	TGTGCCAGCAAGGAGAACATGAACACTGAAGCTTTCTTT
TRBV4-1	TRBD1	TRBJ1-2	once	CASSQYDRGHGYTF	TGCGCCAGCAGCCAATACGACAGGGGCCACGGCTACACCTTC
TRBV9	.	TRBJ1-1	.	CASSVGSGRGLSNTEAFF	TGTGCCAGCAGCGTAGGCTCGGGCAGGGGATTGTCGAACACTGAAGCTTTCTTT
TRBV11-2	.	TRBJ2-3	.	CASSRGWRPDTQYF	TGTGCCAGCAGCCGTGGTTGGAGACCAGATACGCAGTATTTT
TRBV7-2	TRBD2	TRBJ2-5	.	CASSFTRLAGQETQYF	TGTGCCAGCAGCTTTACCCGACTAGCGGGGCAAGAGACCCAGTACTTC
TRBV7-9	TRBD2	TRBJ2-3	.	CASSLGAGGPFSTDTQYF	TGTGCCAGCAGCTTAGGAGCGGGGGGACCATTTAGCACAGATACGCAGTATTTT
TRBV12-5	TRBD2	TRBJ2-7	.	CASGFPGRGIYEQYF	TGTGCTAGTGGTTTCCCGGGGCGGGGGATCTACGAGCAGTACTTC
TRBV11-2	TRBD1	TRBJ1-1	.	CASSLPQGGEAFF	TGTGCCAGCAGCTTACCACAGGGGGGAGAAGCTTTCTTT
TRBV2	.	TRBJ1-2	.	CASSESTGFIRGYTF	TGTGCCAGCAGTGAGTCCACAGGGTTTATACGAGGGTACACCTTC
TRBV18	TRBD1	TRBJ2-5	.	CASSGGQQVTQYF	TGTGCCAGCTCAGGGGGACAGCAAGTGACCCAGTACTTC
TRBV10-2	TRBD1	TRBJ1-2	.	CASSMDRSYYGYTF	TGCGCCAGCAGTATGGACAGGTCTTACTATGGCTACACCTTC
TRBV27	.	TRBJ1-5	.	CASSFRRVSQPQHF	TGTGCCAGCAGTTTCCGCAGGGTCAGTCAGCCCCAGCATTTT
TRBV2	TRBD1	TRBJ2-7	few	CASSSGTGSHEQYF	TGTGCCAGCAGCTCCGGGACAGGGTCTCACGAGCAGTACTTC